Listed here are 21 T cell receptor beta chains from one sample, sequenced in a study of Ad26.COV2.S vaccination and SARS-CoV-2 variants (dated by TCRdb to the early 2020s). Libraries were constructed by the immunoSEQ multiplex PCR assay. TCRdb holds this immuneACCESS table with in-frame rearrangements only. Some clones are missing; in checked studies, unresolved V genes explain under half, and the rest has no known cause. This sample has 350,000 to 400,000 clones in its table, and about 89% of those were observed once. 1.5% to 2% of the sample belongs to the ten largest clones. Interpreted using the paper, the treatment or condition label stands for: roughly 18 received Ad26.COV2.S at low or high dose, single or two shots; a few received placebo; per-sample allocation not given. Repertoires of vaccine and placebo recipients were sequenced from samples collected on day 63 after the first injection.

This specimen was peripheral blood, taken in a trial of Ad26.COV2.S vaccine versus placebo. The receptors were gathered from a person between 18 and 60 years old who received the Ad26.COV2.S COVID-19 vaccine or a placebo.

The CDR3 DNA reads as TGTGCCACCAGTGATACAGGTTGGAAACTGTTTTTT. Its protein product is CATSDTGWKLFF. The rearrangement links TRBV24-1 to TRBJ1-4, with a weak D call TRBD1 (5 bases). The germline gives CDR1 KGHDR, CDR2 SFDVKD. V shed 3 bases and J shed 11 bases, with 9 bases lying between them. The CDR3 runs 12 residues.

The V gene is TRBV28, the J gene TRBJ1-3; D is undetermined. Germline-derived CDR1 and CDR2 are MDHEN and SYDVKM. V was pared by 4 bases and J by 0 bases, with 7 bases between. The CDR3 has 14 amino acids. DNA of the CDR3: TGTGCCAGCAGTTCTATCGTCTCTGGAAACACCATATATTTT. Translated: CASSSIVSGNTIYF. Using reference TRBV28 and TRBJ1-3 for the parts outside the CDR3, the full variable domain is DVKVTQSSRYLVKRTGEKVFLECVQDMDHENMFWYRQDPGLGLRLIYFSYDVKMKEKGDIPEGYSVSREKKERFSLILESASTNQTSMYLCASSSIVSGNTIYFGEGSWLTVV.

This chain connects TRBV20-1 to TRBJ2-1; 16 nucleotides agree with TRBD2. This CDR3 spans 16 amino acids. CDR1 DFQATT and CDR2 SNEGSKA come from the germline V gene (reference sequence). Unmatched junction bases numbered 6, after V lost 3 bases and J lost 7 bases. The CDR3 bases are TGCAGTGCTAGTGGGACTAGCGGGAGGGCCAGGAATGAGCAGTTCTTC. It translates to CSASGTSGRARNEQFF.

This chain connects TRBV19 to TRBJ2-1; TRBD2 matches 9 bases. CDR1 and CDR2 from the germline V gene are LNHDA and SQIVND (reference sequence). J gave up 3 bases and V 5 bases, and 5 bases lay outside the gene matches. This CDR3 is 15 amino acids long. The CDR3 DNA reads as TGTGCCAGTAGTTTAGCGGGAGTTGTCTACAATGAGCAGTTCTTC. This gives the protein CASSLAGVVYNEQFF.

The chain recombines TRBV21-1 with TRBJ2-7; the D segment call TRBD2 is taken from the table without a DNA check. TRBV21-1 is a recognized pseudogene. The CDR3 totals 15 residues. The CDR3 protein is CANQSGTSGNYEQYF. In DNA, the CDR3 is TGTGCCAACCAATCGGGGACTAGCGGGAACTACGAGCAGTACTTC.

The count of this clone is one. The chain is built from TRBV7-2 and TRBJ2-5; 12 bases fit TRBD2. Losses at the gene ends were 3 bases for V and 1 base for J; bases not matched to a gene: 9. The length of the CDR3 is 18 residues. Germline V CDR1 and CDR2: SGHTA, FQGNSA. This CDR3 is CASSFPLGLAGFQETQYF. The DNA of the CDR3 is TGTGCCAGCAGCTTCCCCCTTGGACTAGCGGGGTTCCAAGAGACCCAGTACTTC.

This rearrangement joins TRBV5-4 to TRBJ1-1, with D maybe TRBD1 (5 bases). The length of the CDR3 is 12 residues. CDR1 is SGHNT, CDR2 YYREEE, per germline (reference sequence). Trimming left V 7 bases short and J 4 bases short, with 11 bases between. DNA for the CDR3: TGTGCCAGCGGCCGGGGGGGCACTGAAGCTTTCTTT. This codes for CASGRGGTEAFF.

This chain connects TRBV28 to TRBJ2-5, with D possibly TRBD1 on 6 matching bases. Germline values: CDR1 MDHEN, CDR2 SYDVKM. Trimming pared 4 bases from V and 1 base from J, leaving 10 bases between. The CDR3 spans 14 residues. In DNA form, the CDR3 reads TGTGCCAGCAGTTCCGGGACACCCCAAGAGACCCAGTACTTC. It specifies CASSSGTPQETQYF.

The chain employs TRBV30 and TRBJ1-6; D remains unclear. Trimming removed 0 bases at V and 10 bases at J, with 7 bases between. The length of the CDR3 is 12 residues. CDR1 and CDR2 from the germline V gene are GTSNPN and SVGIG (reference sequence). The CDR3 protein is CAWSVRPSPLHF. Here the CDR3 DNA reads TGTGCCTGGAGTGTCAGGCCGTCACCCCTCCACTTT.

The V gene is TRBV27, the J gene TRBJ2-7, with TRBD2 matching over 8 bases. Germline V gives CDR1 MNHEY, CDR2 SMNVEV (reference sequence). The V segment lost 10 bases and the J segment 0 bases; nucleotides outside the gene matches: 8. CDR3 length: 14 amino acids. CDR3 protein: CATSTSGSSYEQYF. DNA for the CDR3: TGTGCCACCTCAACTAGCGGAAGCTCCTACGAGCAGTACTTC.

The table lists this clone with a few counts. The chain joins TRBV7-2 to TRBJ2-7; no firm D call. CDR1 is SGHTA, CDR2 FQGNSA, per germline. V was trimmed by 1 base and J by 2 bases, leaving 9 bases between them. This CDR3 is 14 amino acids long. The DNA for the CDR3 is TGTGCCAGCAGCTTAGAGACCGGAACCTACGAGCAGTACTTC. Translation gives CASSLETGTYEQYF.

This chain joins TRBV6-2 or TRBV6-3 and TRBJ1-2, with 7 bases matching TRBD1. The CDR3 has 13 residues. The germline V gene encodes CDR1 MNHEY and CDR2 SVGEGT. The J segment lost 7 bases and the V segment lost 6 bases, leaving 8 bases of the junction unmatched. Here the CDR3 DNA reads TGTGCCAGCAGCGACACCCCAGGGGGTGGCTACACCTTC. This translates into CASSDTPGGGYTF.

The genes are TRBV2 and TRBJ1-5, with D uncertain. Germline assignment: CDR1 SNHLY and CDR2 FYNNEI. The CDR3 is made up of 14 amino acids. V lost 5 bases, J lost 4 bases, and 12 bases lay in between. CDR3 residues: CASSPFVSNQPQHF. The CDR3 DNA reads TGTGCCAGCAGTCCCTTCGTCTCAAATCAGCCCCAGCATTTT.

The V and J genes are TRBV2 and TRBJ1-5; 10 nucleotides line up with TRBD1. V lost 2 bases, J lost 6 bases, and 4 bases stayed unmatched. This CDR3 has 15 residues. Germline lookup yields CDR1 SNHLY and CDR2 FYNNEI. This CDR3 is CASSESGQGGQPQHF. DNA for the CDR3: TGTGCCAGCAGTGAATCCGGACAGGGGGGTCAGCCCCAGCATTTT.

V is TRBV6-5 and J is TRBJ2-7, with 7 bases aligning to TRBD2. With V trimmed by 5 bases and J by 4 bases, 8 bases remained unmatched. Per the germline V gene, CDR1 is MNHEY and CDR2 is SVGAGI. This CDR3 is 14 amino acids long. CDR3 nucleotides: TGTGCCAGCAGTAGGCTAGCGGTACTATACGAGCAGTACTTC. Protein: CASSRLAVLYEQYF.

CDR3 bases: TGTGCCAGTAGTCCTACCCTCTTGGCGGGAGGTAACGAGCAGTACTTC. Amino acids: CASSPTLLAGGNEQYF. The chain is built from TRBV19 and TRBJ2-7; 8 nucleotides agree with TRBD2. This CDR3 contains 16 residues. With 5 bases clipped from V and 5 bases from J, the junction kept 14 bases outside the gene matches. Germline-derived CDR1 and CDR2 are LNHDA and SQIVND (reference sequence).

The chain combines TRBV19 with TRBJ1-1; 8 bases agree with TRBD1. The ends lost 5 bases at V and 3 bases at J; junction bases unmatched: 8. This CDR3 is built from 15 residues. CDR1 and CDR2 from the germline V gene are LNHDA and SQIVND (reference sequence). CDR3 sequence: CASSEPGGRYTEAFF. The CDR3 DNA reads TGTGCCAGTAGTGAGCCAGGGGGCAGGTACACTGAAGCTTTCTTT.

The genes are TRBV18 and TRBJ2-1; 7 bases are a match to TRBD2. The germline V gene encodes CDR1 KGHSH and CDR2 LQKENI. The CDR3 is 15 amino acids. V shed 2 bases, J shed 7 bases, and the junction held 8 bases outside the gene matches. CDR3: CASSPTREGRNEQFF. CDR3 DNA sequence: TGTGCCAGCTCACCAACGAGGGAGGGCCGGAATGAGCAGTTCTTC. Drawing the rest from reference TRBV18 and TRBJ2-1, the complete variable domain is NAGVMQNPRHLVRRRGQEARLRCSPMKGHSHVYWYRQLPEEGLKFMVYLQKENIIDESGMPKERFSAEFPKEGPSILRIQQVVRGDSAAYFCASSPTREGRNEQFFGPGTRLTVL.

The J gene is TRBJ2-1, the V gene TRBV10-3; 8 nucleotides align to TRBD2. In germline, CDR1 is ENHRY, CDR2 SYGVKD. The CDR3 sequence is 14 residues long. J gave up 8 bases and V 4 bases, and 7 bases lay outside the gene matches. The CDR3 region is CAISGSGSSDEQFF. The CDR3 DNA sequence: TGTGCCATCAGTGGGAGCGGGAGTTCTGATGAGCAGTTCTTC.

This clone appeared a single time. The same CDR3 can be traced to other DNA sequences in this sample. The J gene is TRBJ1-1, the V gene TRBV9; 7 bases align to TRBD1. Per the germline V gene, CDR1 is SGDLS and CDR2 is YYNGEE. The CDR3 runs to 12 residues. V dropped 3 bases and J dropped 5; count of bases not matched to a gene: 1. The CDR3 protein is CASSAGGTEAFF. CDR3 in DNA: TGTGCCAGCAGCGCAGGGGGTACTGAAGCTTTCTTT. The variable domain in full, with the rest retrieved from reference TRBV9 and TRBJ1-1, is DSGVTQTPKHLITATGQRVTLRCSPRSGDLSVYWYQQSLDQGLQFLIQYYNGEERAKGNILERFSAQQFPDLHSELNLSSLELGDSALYFCASSAGGTEAFFGQGTRLTVV.

This rearrangement joins TRBV5-1 to TRBJ2-1, with 13 bases lining up with TRBD2. Looked up from germline, CDR1 is SGHRS and CDR2 is YFSETQ. CDR3 size: 14 residues. J lost 5 bases, V lost 7 bases, and 3 bases had no gene match. The CDR3 spells CASWGTSGNNEQFF. The CDR3 coding sequence is TGCGCCAGCTGGGGGACTAGCGGGAACAATGAGCAGTTCTTC.